The present entry profiles one T cell receptor beta chain with its context. Its antigen remains unknown. Trimming shortened V by 4 bases and J by 11 bases, and 21 bases separated the two germline ends. Germline CDR1 is SGDLS and CDR2 is YYNGEE. The CDR3 extends over 15 amino acids. Assay: immunoSEQ multiplex PCR; the TCRdb copy retains only in-frame clones and omits some. Among about 160,000 clones listed, approximately 80% were seen once. The entry originates in a study of cytotoxic CD8 clonotypes in ibrutinib-treated CLL. General study points: Measured clonality at baseline was greater than in age-matched healthy donors and tracked with circulating CD8+ T-cell counts. Public clonotypes were rare and shrank or held steady on treatment.

This material consisted of PBMCs, taken after 12 months of ibrutinib treatment. The source is a human donor with chronic lymphocytic leukemia. This rearrangement joins TRBV9 to TRBJ1-4; D may be TRBD1 (5 bases). The CDR3 nucleotides are TGTGCCAGCAGCCCCGCCGGGGGAGAACTGGGGAAACTGTTTTTT. Its protein product is CASSPAGGELGKLFF.